These 2 T cell receptor beta chains originate from one sample sequenced in a study of response to subunit inactivated influenza vaccine. TCRdb reprocessed the RT-PCR reads via MiXCR and lists one record per CDR3 protein. The sample contains about 500,000 distinct CDR3 sequences, roughly 13% of which appear only once. Sequencing was performed on PBMCs from blood, taken roughly 47 days after vaccination. All receptors derive from a man aged 50 to 60 who received an inactivated influenza vaccine.

This clonotype has a count of ten or more. This rearrangement joins TRBV24-1 to TRBJ2-3; no clear D gene. CDR1 is KGHDR and CDR2 is SFDVKD in the germline V gene. The CDR3 is 13 amino acids. Trimming took off 4 bases at V and 6 bases at J, with 10 bases between the two ends. CDR3 loop: CATSEASVDTQYF. The DNA for the CDR3 is TGTGCCACCAGTGAGGCCTCGGTGGATACGCAGTATTTT.

V and J are TRBV5-1 and TRBJ2-2, with 14 bases matching TRBD2. The ends lost 3 bases at V and 6 bases at J; junction bases unmatched: 7. The CDR3 extends over 17 amino acids. CDR1 is SGHRS, CDR2 YFSETQ, per germline. The CDR3 protein is CASSYGTSGRGSGELFF. The CDR3 nucleotides read TGCGCCAGCAGCTACGGGACTAGCGGGAGAGGATCCGGGGAGCTGTTTTTT.